This T cell receptor beta chain was sequenced in a study of T cells in Graves' hyperthyroidism and ophthalmopathy. The wider study: Staff took peripheral blood when the initial diagnosis was made, before any treatment began. Broader study findings: Onset of ophthalmopathy came a median approximately 6.5 months after the model predicted it. Ophthalmopathy and stable hyperthyroidism were separated by a 13 V-J model. Researchers found most expanded thyroid clonotypes above 0.001 in blood as well.

This clonotype occurred many times. Antigen: not known. RNA transcripts served as the template for amplifying TCR beta CDR3 regions. First-round RT-PCR of the TCR CDR3 relied on the HTBI primer set. TCRdb re-called the multiplex PCR reads through MiXCR, storing one row per CDR3 protein. Here the sample spans over 500,000 distinct CDR3 sequences, around 13% being singletons. This sequence was found in a woman aged 35 to 49 with Graves' hyperthyroidism. The sample was blood.

The CDR3 spells CASSPYDLGSPLHF. As DNA, the CDR3 is TGTGCCAGCAGTCCGTACGACTTGGGTTCACCCCTCCACTTT. V and J are TRBV28 and TRBJ1-6, with D hard to call. V was trimmed by 5 bases and J by 9 bases, leaving 14 bases between them. CDR3 size: 14 residues. The V gene's germline CDR1 is MDHEN and CDR2 SYDVKM.